Below are 13 T cell receptor beta chains sequenced from a single sample in a study of blood T cell repertoires in COVID-19. Measured with immunoSEQ multiplex PCR; TCRdb has only the in-frame clones, and not every one. The sample holds 37,000 or so clones, roughly 80% seen once. The sample taken for sequencing was peripheral blood. The receptor source for this set is a man aged 55 to 69 with active COVID-19.

The V call is TRBV6-5, the J call TRBJ2-2; 7 bases are shared with TRBD1. This CDR3 spans 13 amino acids. Germline lookup yields CDR1 MNHEY and CDR2 SVGAGI. V shed 5 bases, J shed 4 bases, and the junction held 1 base outside the gene matches. CDR3 region: CASSTGVTGELFF. The CDR3 nucleotides are TGTGCCAGCAGTACAGGGGTCACCGGGGAGCTGTTTTTT.

This clone qualifies as medium-sized. This chain joins TRBV4-3 and TRBJ1-5, with unresolved D. Germline-derived CDR1 and CDR2 are LGHNA and YSLEER. Trimming cost V 4 bases and J 4 bases, with 8 bases left between them. The CDR3 runs 13 residues. CDR3 sequence: CASSPEVNQPQHF. CDR3 in DNA: TGCGCCAGCAGCCCGGAGGTTAATCAGCCCCAGCATTTT.

This chain connects TRBV10-3 to TRBJ1-1; no clear D gene. The CDR3 contains 12 residues. Trimming cost V 6 bases and J 1 base, with 6 bases left between them. Germline V gene data show CDR1 as ENHRY and CDR2 as SYGVKD. The chain's CDR3 is CAIRTGNTEAFF. DNA of the CDR3: TGTGCCATCAGGACGGGGAACACTGAAGCTTTCTTT.

This clone appeared a few times. V usage is TRBV4-3 and J usage is TRBJ2-3; 15 bases align to TRBD2. The length of the CDR3 is 19 residues. Germline assignment: CDR1 LGHNA and CDR2 YSLEER. The ends lost 1 base at V and 6 bases at J; junction bases unmatched: 11. CDR3 DNA sequence: TGCGCCAGCAGCCAAGTACCACCGGGACTAGCGGGAGGAGGGGATACGCAGTATTTT. This sequence encodes CASSQVPPGLAGGGDTQYF.

This chain links TRBV19 with TRBJ2-7, with a possible D match to TRBD1 (5 bases). This CDR3 is built from 13 residues. Trimming cost V 5 bases and J 2 bases, with 10 bases left between them. Per germline, CDR1 LNHDA and CDR2 SQIVND (reference sequence). CDR3 coding DNA: TGTGCCAGTAGTTTCGGACAAACCTACGAGCAGTACTTC. Its protein product is CASSFGQTYEQYF.

The genes are TRBV7-2 and TRBJ1-1; 11 bases align to TRBD1. The length of the CDR3 is 15 residues. Germline loops: CDR1 SGHTA, CDR2 FQGNSA. V gave up 0 bases and J gave up 4 bases; unmatched junction bases: 1. DNA for the CDR3: TGTGCCAGCAGCTTAGCGGGGACAGGGGGCACTGAAGCTTTCTTT. Translated, it gives CASSLAGTGGTEAFF.

V usage is TRBV28 and J usage is TRBJ1-1; TRBD1 is a possible D gene (6 bases). Germline lookup yields CDR1 MDHEN and CDR2 SYDVKM. Trimming stripped 4 bases from V and 0 bases from J, with 12 bases between. The CDR3 consists of 15 residues. The CDR3 here is CASSYQGTLNTEAFF. CDR3 nucleotides: TGTGCCAGCAGTTACCAGGGGACCCTGAACACTGAAGCTTTCTTT.

This chain connects TRBV7-2 to TRBJ2-1; 10 bases fit TRBD2. The CDR3 consists of 15 residues. Germline CDR1 reads SGHTA; CDR2 reads FQGNSA. Losses at the gene ends were 6 bases for V and 7 bases for J; bases not matched to a gene: 9. CDR3 residues: CASSHLAGAGNEQFF. The CDR3, as DNA: TGTGCCAGCAGTCACCTAGCGGGGGCAGGGAATGAGCAGTTCTTC.

This clone occurred a few times. CDR3 coding DNA: TGTGCCAGCGGTAGAGGGAATCAGCCCCAGCATTTT. This codes for CASGRGNQPQHF. V gene TRBV2 combines with J gene TRBJ1-5; D ambiguous. Per germline, CDR1 SNHLY and CDR2 FYNNEI. V was clipped by 8 bases and J by 4 bases, with 9 bases between them. The CDR3 runs 12 residues.

This clone was seen a handful of times. The chain uses TRBV11-2 and TRBJ2-5; 13 bases map to TRBD2. Trimming at V came to 5 bases and at J to 2 bases, leaving 2 bases not matched to a gene. The germline gives CDR1 SGHAT, CDR2 FQNNGV. The CDR3 runs to 15 residues. Here the CDR3 DNA reads TGTGCCAGCAGCCAGGGACTAGCGGGACAAGAGACCCAGTACTTC. It codes for CASSQGLAGQETQYF.

The genes are TRBV5-1 and TRBJ2-3, with D perhaps matching TRBD2 (6 bases). Germline V lookup: CDR1 SGHRS, CDR2 YFSETQ. The V and J ends lost 4 bases and 4 bases respectively, with 10 bases between them. The CDR3 consists of 13 residues. The CDR3 DNA reads TGCGCCAGCAGCCGAGGAGGGGCAGATACGCAGTATTTT. Amino acids: CASSRGGADTQYF.

This rearrangement joins TRBV7-2 to TRBJ2-1; TRBD2 is a possible D gene (6 bases). V lost 1 base to trimming and J lost 7 bases, with 11 bases between them. Looked up from germline, CDR1 is SGHTA and CDR2 is FQGNSA. The CDR3 contains 14 residues. CDR3 sequence reads: CASSLVRDSNEQFF. DNA of the CDR3: TGTGCCAGCAGCTTAGTCCGGGACTCTAATGAGCAGTTCTTC. The whole variable domain, filled in from reference TRBV7-2 and TRBJ2-1, reads GAGVSQSPSNKVTEKGKDVELRCDPISGHTALYWYRQSLGQGLEFLIYFQGNSAPDKSGLPSDRFSAERTGGSVSTLTIQRTQQEDSAVYLCASSLVRDSNEQFFGPGTRLTVL.

This rearrangement joins TRBV11-2 to TRBJ2-1; TRBD2 agrees at 9 bases. V dropped 5 bases and J dropped 3; count of bases not matched to a gene: 8. Germline lookup yields CDR1 SGHAT and CDR2 FQNNGV. This CDR3 comprises 16 residues. In nucleotides, the CDR3 is TGTGCCAGCAGCCCGAGACTAGCGGAGATCTACAATGAGCAGTTCTTC. It codes for CASSPRLAEIYNEQFF. The full variable domain, with the rest looked up from reference TRBV11-2 and TRBJ2-1, is EAGVAQSPRYKIIEKRQSVAFWCNPISGHATLYWYQQILGQGPKLLIQFQNNGVVDDSQLPKDRFSAERLKGVDSTLKIQPAKLEDSAVYLCASSPRLAEIYNEQFFGPGTRLTVL.